These T cell receptor beta chains were read from a single sample in a study of OX40 agonist ivuxolimab in advanced cancers. Data came from immunoSEQ multiplex PCR; TCRdb stores just in-frame clones and leaves some out. The table lists 66,000 or so clones, 80% to 95% of them singletons. The sample consisted of CD4+ or CD8+ T cells sorted from blood, taken in a trial of the OX40 agonist ivuxolimab. These receptors were obtained from an adult with an advanced solid tumor such as melanoma, head and neck, liver or kidney cancer. The CDR3 runs from the conserved cysteine through the conserved F or W. D genes are given only for firm matches. Expanded clones are given a class, and other clones once, few, many or no size at all.

v_call	d_call	j_call	clone_size	cdr3_aa	cdr3_nt
TRBV11-3	NA	TRBJ2-4	NA	CASSLHLGLIQYF	TGTGCCAGCAGCTTACATCTCGGACTCATTCAGTACTTC
TRBV15	NA	TRBJ1-1	once	CATSRAHEAFF	TGTGCCACCAGCAGAGCACACGAAGCTTTCTTT
TRBV5-1	NA	TRBJ1-1	NA	CASRGDRRNTEAFF	TGCGCCAGCAGGGGTGACAGACGGAACACTGAAGCTTTCTTT
TRBV28	NA	TRBJ1-4	NA	CASSPATNEKLFF	TGTGCCAGCAGTCCTGCAACTAATGAAAAACTGTTTTTT
TRBV4-3	NA	TRBJ2-1	NA	CASRETGWGEQFF	TGCGCCAGCCGGGAGACAGGGTGGGGTGAGCAGTTCTTC
TRBV6-5	NA	TRBJ1-2	NA	CASSYSTEYGYTF	TGTGCCAGCAGTTACTCCACAGAGTATGGCTACACCTTC
TRBV28	NA	TRBJ2-1	NA	CASSLWTSGSEQFF	TGTGCCAGCAGTTTATGGACCAGTGGAAGTGAGCAGTTCTTC
TRBV29-1	NA	TRBJ2-3	NA	CSVEEPQASTDTQYF	TGCAGCGTTGAAGAACCCCAGGCTAGCACAGATACGCAGTATTTT
TRBV6-5	NA	TRBJ2-2	few	CASSRLGGLGELFF	TGTGCCAGCAGCCGCTTGGGCGGGCTGGGGGAGCTGTTTTTT
TRBV30	NA	TRBJ2-1	NA	CAWRSSLYGEQFF	TGTGCCTGGAGGTCAAGCCTGTATGGTGAGCAGTTCTTC
TRBV7-9	NA	TRBJ2-7	NA	CASSLTGAGLNEQYF	TGTGCCAGCAGCTTAACGGGGGCGGGGCTTAACGAGCAGTACTTC
TRBV23-1	NA	TRBJ1-6	NA	CASSQRGSSYNSPLHF	TGCGCCAGCAGTCAACGGGGAAGCTCCTATAATTCACCCCTCCACTTT
TRBV28	TRBD1	TRBJ1-6	NA	CASSLTGVASPLHF	TGTGCCAGCAGTTTAACAGGGGTCGCTTCACCCCTCCACTTT
TRBV4-1	TRBD2	TRBJ2-4	NA	CASSQDTSGGIINIQYF	TGCGCCAGCAGCCAAGATACTAGCGGGGGAATCATCAACATTCAGTACTTC
TRBV10-3	TRBD1	TRBJ2-7	NA	CATRQGGNEQYF	TGTGCCACCCGACAGGGGGGGAACGAGCAGTACTTC
TRBV30	NA	TRBJ2-1	NA	CAWSVSLVAQNEQFF	TGTGCCTGGAGTGTATCGCTAGTAGCCCAAAATGAGCAGTTCTTC
TRBV4-3	NA	TRBJ2-7	NA	CASSQGDTRVSSYEQYF	TGCGCCAGCAGCCAAGGGGACACGAGGGTTTCTAGCTACGAGCAGTACTTC
TRBV2	NA	TRBJ1-5	NA	CASRTATPYSNQPQHF	TGTGCCAGCAGGACCGCTACACCCTATAGCAATCAGCCCCAGCATTTT
TRBV2	TRBD1	TRBJ1-5	once	CASSDRDRDSNQPQHF	TGTGCCAGCAGTGATAGGGACAGGGACAGCAATCAGCCCCAGCATTTT
TRBV5-4	NA	TRBJ2-7	NA	CASSAYTLGDPYEQYF	TGTGCCAGCAGCGCTTATACTCTGGGGGATCCCTACGAGCAGTACTTC
TRBV5-6	TRBD1	TRBJ2-1	NA	CASSRLGQGAGEQFF	TGTGCCAGCAGCCGCCTCGGACAGGGGGCGGGTGAGCAGTTCTTC
TRBV2	NA	TRBJ1-5	few	CASRPGGVSQPQHF	TGTGCCAGCAGGCCTGGTGGGGTCAGTCAGCCCCAGCATTTT
TRBV5-4	NA	TRBJ2-1	many	CASSLDSGQEQFF	TGTGCCAGCAGCTTGGATTCGGGGCAGGAGCAGTTCTTC
TRBV11-2	NA	TRBJ1-1	NA	CASSLSLEAFF	TGTGCCAGCAGCTTAAGTCTTGAAGCTTTCTTT
TRBV7-9	NA	TRBJ2-3	NA	CASSLGAARTDTQYF	TGTGCCAGCAGCTTAGGTGCAGCCCGCACAGATACGCAGTATTTT
TRBV6-6	NA	TRBJ1-3	NA	CASSYSGAGNTIYF	TGTGCCAGCAGTTACTCCGGGGCTGGAAACACCATATATTTT
TRBV9	TRBD1	TRBJ1-1	NA	CASSVDRGTEAFF	TGTGCCAGCAGCGTAGACAGGGGGACTGAAGCTTTCTTT
TRBV4-2	NA	TRBJ1-5	NA	CASSPYENSNQPQHF	TGTGCCAGCAGCCCATATGAAAATAGCAATCAGCCCCAGCATTTT
TRBV4-3	NA	TRBJ1-2	NA	CASSQGGFGDYGYTF	TGCGCCAGCAGCCAAGGGGGGTTTGGGGATTACGGCTACACCTTC
TRBV2	NA	TRBJ2-3	NA	CASSPPGTQYF	TGTGCCAGCAGTCCCCCCGGTACGCAGTATTTT
TRBV5-5	NA	TRBJ1-3	few	CASSLTAGNTIYF	TGTGCCAGCAGCTTAACTGCTGGAAACACCATATATTTT
TRBV9	TRBD2	TRBJ2-1	NA	CASSYSGRASNEQFF	TGTGCCAGCAGCTACAGCGGGAGGGCCTCTAATGAGCAGTTCTTC
TRBV6-5	NA	TRBJ1-1	NA	CASSYSPRSGTEAFF	TGTGCCAGCAGTTACTCACCCCGGTCAGGGACTGAAGCTTTCTTT
TRBV10-1	NA	TRBJ2-5	NA	CASSGRERRETQYF	TGCGCCAGCAGTGGGAGGGAGAGAAGGGAGACCCAGTACTTC
TRBV9	NA	TRBJ1-3	NA	CASSVGADPTGDTIYF	TGTGCCAGCAGCGTAGGGGCAGACCCCACCGGGGACACCATATATTTT
TRBV5-8	NA	TRBJ2-1	NA	CASSFVASSYNEQFF	TGTGCCAGCAGCTTTGTAGCCAGTTCTTACAATGAGCAGTTCTTC
TRBV5-3	NA	TRBJ1-4	NA	CASPSRGLEKLFF	TGTGCCAGTCCCTCAAGGGGACTTGAAAAACTGTTTTTT
TRBV30	NA	TRBJ2-2	NA	CAWEPTANTGELFF	TGTGCCTGGGAGCCTACAGCGAACACCGGGGAGCTGTTTTTT
TRBV6-5	NA	TRBJ2-3	NA	CASSYSKAAEWGTQYF	TGTGCCAGCAGTTACTCGAAGGCGGCGGAGTGGGGTACGCAGTATTTT
TRBV15	TRBD1	TRBJ2-6	NA	CATSRDRGFGTGANVLTF	TGTGCCACCAGCAGAGACAGGGGGTTCGGAACTGGGGCCAACGTCCTGACTTTC
TRBV4-3	NA	TRBJ1-5	NA	CASSQDWQNSNQPQHF	TGCGCCAGCAGCCAAGATTGGCAGAATAGCAATCAGCCCCAGCATTTT
TRBV28	NA	TRBJ1-4	NA	CASSHGRGGEKLFF	TGTGCCAGCTCTCACGGCAGGGGAGGTGAAAAACTGTTTTTT
TRBV4-3	TRBD2	TRBJ2-3	NA	CASSQTSAISTDTQYF	TGCGCCAGCAGCCAAACTAGCGCCATTAGCACAGATACGCAGTATTTT
TRBV5-1	NA	TRBJ2-1	NA	CASSLVGINEQFF	TGCGCCAGCAGCTTGGTGGGGATCAATGAGCAGTTCTTC
TRBV10-3	NA	TRBJ2-3	NA	CAISDRFTDTQYF	TGTGCCATCTCGGACAGATTCACAGATACGCAGTATTTT
TRBV13	NA	TRBJ1-1	few	CASSLEGNTEAFF	TGTGCCAGCAGCTTAGAAGGGAACACTGAAGCTTTCTTT
TRBV4-1	NA	TRBJ2-3	once	CASSQSENTDTQYF	TGCGCCAGCAGCCAAAGCGAGAACACAGATACGCAGTATTTT
TRBV7-9	NA	TRBJ2-1	NA	CASSPGWSAYNEQFF	TGTGCCAGCAGCCCAGGTTGGTCGGCCTACAATGAGCAGTTCTTC
TRBV6-5	NA	TRBJ2-7	NA	CASSYSGEVISYEQYF	TGTGCCAGCAGTTACTCCGGGGAAGTTATTTCCTACGAGCAGTACTTC